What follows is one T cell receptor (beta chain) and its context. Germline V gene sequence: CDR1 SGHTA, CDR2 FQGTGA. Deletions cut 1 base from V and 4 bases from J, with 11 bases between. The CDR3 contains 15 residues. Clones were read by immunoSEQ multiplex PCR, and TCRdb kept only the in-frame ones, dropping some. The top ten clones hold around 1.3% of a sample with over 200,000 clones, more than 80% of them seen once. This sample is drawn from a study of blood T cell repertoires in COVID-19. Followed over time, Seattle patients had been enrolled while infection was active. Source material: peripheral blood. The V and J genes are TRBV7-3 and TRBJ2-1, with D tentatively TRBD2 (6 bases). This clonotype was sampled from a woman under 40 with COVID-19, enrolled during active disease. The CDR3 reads CASSLSLDYYNEQFF. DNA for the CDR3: TGTGCCAGCAGCTTAAGTCTGGACTATTACAATGAGCAGTTCTTC.